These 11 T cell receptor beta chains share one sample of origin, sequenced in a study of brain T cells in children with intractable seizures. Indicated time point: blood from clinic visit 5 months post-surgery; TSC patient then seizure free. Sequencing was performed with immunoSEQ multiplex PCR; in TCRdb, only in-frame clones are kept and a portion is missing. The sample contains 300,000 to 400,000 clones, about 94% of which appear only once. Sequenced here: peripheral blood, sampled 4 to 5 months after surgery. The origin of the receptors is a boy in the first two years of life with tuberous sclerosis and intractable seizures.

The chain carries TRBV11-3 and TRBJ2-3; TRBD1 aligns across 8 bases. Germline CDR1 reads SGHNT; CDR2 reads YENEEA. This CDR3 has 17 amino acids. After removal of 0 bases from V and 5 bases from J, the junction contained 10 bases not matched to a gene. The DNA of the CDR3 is TGTGCCAGCAGCTTAGATGACCCGGGACAGGCTGGAGATACGCAGTATTTT. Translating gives CASSLDDPGQAGDTQYF.

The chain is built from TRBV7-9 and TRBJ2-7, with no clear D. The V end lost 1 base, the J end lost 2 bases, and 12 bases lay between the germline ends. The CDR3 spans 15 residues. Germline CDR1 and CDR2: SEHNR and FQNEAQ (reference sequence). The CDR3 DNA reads TGTGCCAGCAGCTTAGTCCCCTCAGGTACCTACGAGCAGTACTTC. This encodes CASSLVPSGTYEQYF.

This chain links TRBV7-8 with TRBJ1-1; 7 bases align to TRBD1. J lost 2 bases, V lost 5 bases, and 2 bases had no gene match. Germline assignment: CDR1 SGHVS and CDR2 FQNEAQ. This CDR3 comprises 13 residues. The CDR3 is CASSHRGNTEAFF. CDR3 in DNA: TGTGCCAGCAGCCACAGGGGAAACACTGAAGCTTTCTTT.

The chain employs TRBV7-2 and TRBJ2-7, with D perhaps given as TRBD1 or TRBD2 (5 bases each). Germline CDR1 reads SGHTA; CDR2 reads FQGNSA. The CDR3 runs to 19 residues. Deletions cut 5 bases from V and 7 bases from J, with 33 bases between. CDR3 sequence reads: CASSLFDYSADTQMDEQYF. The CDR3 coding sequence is TGTGCCAGCAGCCTATTCGACTACTCCGCGGACACCCAGATGGATGAGCAGTACTTC.

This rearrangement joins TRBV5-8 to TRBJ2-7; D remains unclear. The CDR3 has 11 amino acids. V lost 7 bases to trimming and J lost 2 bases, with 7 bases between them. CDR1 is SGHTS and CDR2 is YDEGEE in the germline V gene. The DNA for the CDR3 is TGTGCCAGCGGATACACCTACGAGCAGTACTTC. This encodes CASGYTYEQYF.

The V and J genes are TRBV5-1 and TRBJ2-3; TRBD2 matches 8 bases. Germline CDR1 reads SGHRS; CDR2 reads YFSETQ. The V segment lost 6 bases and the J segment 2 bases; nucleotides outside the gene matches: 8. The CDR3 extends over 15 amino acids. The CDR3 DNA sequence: TGCGCCAGCACGTGGACTAGCAGACCCACAGATACGCAGTATTTT. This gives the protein CASTWTSRPTDTQYF.

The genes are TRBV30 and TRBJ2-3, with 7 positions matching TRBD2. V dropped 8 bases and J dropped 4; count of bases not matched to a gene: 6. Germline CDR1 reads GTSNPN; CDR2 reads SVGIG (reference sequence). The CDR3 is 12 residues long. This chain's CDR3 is CALGGSADTQYF. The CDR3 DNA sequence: TGTGCCCTGGGGGGGAGTGCAGATACGCAGTATTTT.

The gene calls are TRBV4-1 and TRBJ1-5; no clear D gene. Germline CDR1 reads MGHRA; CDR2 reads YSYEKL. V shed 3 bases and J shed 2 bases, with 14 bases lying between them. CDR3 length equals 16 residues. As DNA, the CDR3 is TGCGCCAGCAGCCACTTACGGGGAAGAGGCAATCAGCCCCAGCATTTT. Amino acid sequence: CASSHLRGRGNQPQHF.

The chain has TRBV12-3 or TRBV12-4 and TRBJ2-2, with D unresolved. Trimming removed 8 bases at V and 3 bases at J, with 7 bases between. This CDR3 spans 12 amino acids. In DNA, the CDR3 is TGTGCCAGCCTCCGGGACACCGGGGAGCTGTTTTTT. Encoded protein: CASLRDTGELFF.

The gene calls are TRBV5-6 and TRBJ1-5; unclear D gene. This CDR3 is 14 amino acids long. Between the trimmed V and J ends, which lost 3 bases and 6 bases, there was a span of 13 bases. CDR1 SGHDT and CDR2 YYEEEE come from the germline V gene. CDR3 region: CASSSSLWGQPQHF. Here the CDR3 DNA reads TGTGCCAGCAGCTCGAGTCTTTGGGGTCAGCCCCAGCATTTT.

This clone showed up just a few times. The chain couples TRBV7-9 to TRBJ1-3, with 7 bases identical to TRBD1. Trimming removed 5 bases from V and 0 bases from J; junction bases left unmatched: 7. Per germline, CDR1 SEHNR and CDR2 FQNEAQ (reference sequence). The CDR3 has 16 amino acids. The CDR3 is CASSKPGGTSGNTIYF. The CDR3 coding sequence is TGTGCCAGCAGCAAGCCAGGGGGGACCTCTGGAAACACCATATATTTT. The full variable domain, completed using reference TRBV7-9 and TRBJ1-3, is DTGVSQNPRHKITKRGQNVTFRCDPISEHNRLYWYRQTLGQGPEFLTYFQNEAQLEKSRLLSDRFSAERPKGSFSTLEIQRTEQGDSAMYLCASSKPGGTSGNTIYFGEGSWLTVV.